The following is a T cell receptor beta chain sequence with its context. What it binds is not known. This record comes from a study of Ad26.COV2.S vaccination and SARS-CoV-2 variants. Study information: Doses of Ad26.COV2.S were injected into muscle once or twice, 56 days apart. General study points: Comparability of non-spike TCR breadth was observed across vaccine and placebo recipients.

The assay was immunoSEQ multiplex PCR, and TCRdb's table has in-frame clones only and misses some. Of 500,000 or so clones listed, approximately 92% are singletons. Treatment denoted: 15 to 20 received Ad26.COV2.S at low or high dose, single or two shots; a few received placebo; per-sample allocation not given. After the first vaccine or placebo injection, samples were drawn on day 63. An Ad26 vector expressing Wuhan-strain SARS-CoV-2 spike served as the vaccine. With 6 bases removed from V and 0 bases from J, the gap between germline ends came to 13 bases. The CDR3 totals 15 residues. CDR1 and CDR2 from the germline V gene are MNHEY and SVGEGT.

The V gene is TRBV6-2 or TRBV6-3, the J gene TRBJ2-3; D tentatively fits TRBD1 or TRBD2 (5 bases each). The receptor was isolated from a person aged 18-65 years who received the Ad26.COV2.S COVID-19 vaccine or a placebo. The sample was peripheral blood, taken in a trial of Ad26.COV2.S vaccine versus placebo. CDR3 in amino acids: CASSLLGTSTDTQYF. In DNA, the CDR3 is TGTGCCAGCAGCTTACTAGGGACCAGCACAGATACGCAGTATTTT.